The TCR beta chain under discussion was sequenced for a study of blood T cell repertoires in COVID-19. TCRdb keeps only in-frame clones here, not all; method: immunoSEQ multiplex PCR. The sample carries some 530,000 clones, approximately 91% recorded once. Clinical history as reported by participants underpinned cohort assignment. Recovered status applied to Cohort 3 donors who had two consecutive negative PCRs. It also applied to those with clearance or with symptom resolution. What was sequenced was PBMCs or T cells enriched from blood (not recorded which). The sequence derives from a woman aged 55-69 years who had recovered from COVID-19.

CDR3 sequence: CASTNVDRANYGYTF. The CDR3, as DNA: TGTGCCAGCACCAACGTAGACAGGGCCAACTATGGCTACACCTTC. The J gene is TRBJ1-2, the V gene TRBV11-2, with 7 bases identical to TRBD1. The CDR3 loop spans 15 amino acids. V dropped 7 bases and J dropped 2; count of bases not matched to a gene: 10. In germline, CDR1 is SGHAT, CDR2 FQNNGV.